The present T cell receptor (beta chain) was sequenced within a study of tumor-infiltrating lymphocytes in primary liver carcinoma. Study information: The yield of productive TCRbeta reads per sample was roughly 3.65 to 7.5 million and was similar across tissue types.

General study points: Blood fell significantly below tumors in its top-250-clone fraction (p = 0.039). Tumor region pairs showed greater overlap than either tumor-adjacent or tumor-blood pairs did.

About this clonotype: The target antigen is unknown. The junction departs from germline at one end; a sequencing error may be responsible.

From approximately 0.5 ug of total RNA, TCR beta-specific cDNA was reverse-transcribed using a constant-region primer. Researchers made the TCR beta libraries by running three nested multiplex PCR rounds with slightly modified ARM-PCR. TRBV1-TRBV30 forward and Cbeta reverse primers drove the first two roughly 9-cycle rounds. TCRdb ran MiXCR on the multiplex PCR reads and lists one entry per CDR3 protein. The sample lists tens of thousands of distinct CDR3 sequences, 55% to 75% occurring once. The CDR3 spans 15 residues. CDR1 and CDR2 from the germline V gene are SGHNT and YYREEE (reference sequence). The study co-extracted DNA and RNA from around 20-30 mg of unsorted bulk tissue. Surgeons resected the patients' primary liver carcinomas.

Sequenced: liver tumor tissue from sampling region 5. As to subset: tumor region T5, tumor centre. The chain joins TRBV5-4 to TRBJ2-7; 7 bases line up with TRBD2. The TCR was taken from a middle-aged man with primary liver carcinoma and hepatitis B virus infection. The CDR3, as DNA: TGTGTCAGCAGCCCAGGACTAGTCGTAACCTACGAGCAGTACTTC. Protein product: CVSSPGLVVTYEQYF. Drawing the rest from reference TRBV5-4 and TRBJ2-7, the complete variable domain is ETGVTQSPTHLIKTRGQQVTLRCSSQSGHNTVSWYQQALGQGPQFIFQYYREEENGRGNFPPRFSGLQFPNYSSELNVNALELDDSALYLCVSSPGLVVTYEQYFGPGTRLTVT.